This is a list of T cell receptor beta chains from one sample in a study of CD4 T cells in lung cancer. Repertoires were generated with immunoSEQ multiplex PCR, while TCRdb's copy carries only in-frame clones and drops some. This sample has roughly 4,500 clones, with over 70% found just once. Sequencing input: lung tumor tissue. Receptors originate from a man aged 55 to 69 with non-small cell lung cancer. The CDR3 runs from the conserved cysteine through the conserved F or W. The D gene is left open where the match is weak.

v_gene: TRBV5-1; d_gene: TRBD1; j_gene: TRBJ1-1; CDR3aa: CASRLGTADTEAFF
v_gene: TRBV6-4; d_gene: NA; j_gene: TRBJ2-3; CDR3aa: CASSDSSLAADTQYF
v_gene: TRBV2; d_gene: TRBD2; j_gene: TRBJ2-5; CDR3aa: CASSRGGQETQYF
v_gene: TRBV7-6; d_gene: TRBD2; j_gene: TRBJ2-2; CDR3aa: CASSLLAGYTGELFF
v_gene: TRBV9; d_gene: TRBD2; j_gene: TRBJ2-2; CDR3aa: CASSVDRTSGFGELFF
v_gene: TRBV10-3; d_gene: NA; j_gene: TRBJ2-1; CDR3aa: CAISEELAGEQFF
v_gene: TRBV5-1; d_gene: TRBD1; j_gene: TRBJ2-2; CDR3aa: CASSLTGERELFF
v_gene: TRBV6-4; d_gene: TRBD1; j_gene: TRBJ2-1; CDR3aa: CASSDSAGGNEQFF
v_gene: TRBV5-6; d_gene: TRBD1; j_gene: TRBJ2-7; CDR3aa: CASSTGTGYYEQYF
v_gene: TRBV9; d_gene: NA; j_gene: TRBJ2-1; CDR3aa: CASSVFPGSTSTRNEQFF
v_gene: TRBV19; d_gene: NA; j_gene: TRBJ1-4; CDR3aa: CASSMEGEKLFF
v_gene: TRBV9; d_gene: NA; j_gene: TRBJ1-5; CDR3aa: CASSVGRGSNQPQHF
v_gene: TRBV30; d_gene: NA; j_gene: TRBJ2-5; CDR3aa: CAWSVTREETQYF
v_gene: TRBV7-3; d_gene: TRBD1; j_gene: TRBJ2-7; CDR3aa: CASSLGTGVYEQYF
v_gene: TRBV27; d_gene: NA; j_gene: TRBJ1-5; CDR3aa: CASRRYQGQPQHF
v_gene: TRBV2; d_gene: NA; j_gene: TRBJ2-1; CDR3aa: CASSDSEPSSYNEQFF
v_gene: TRBV5-1; d_gene: NA; j_gene: TRBJ1-1; CDR3aa: CASSLSQVGNTEAFF
v_gene: TRBV27; d_gene: TRBD2; j_gene: TRBJ2-1; CDR3aa: CASSSTIGLAGAEQFF
v_gene: TRBV7-6; d_gene: TRBD2; j_gene: TRBJ2-5; CDR3aa: CASSLALASGRVKTQYF
v_gene: TRBV6-1; d_gene: TRBD1; j_gene: TRBJ2-2; CDR3aa: CASSEATGGPGELFF
v_gene: TRBV19; d_gene: TRBD1; j_gene: TRBJ1-4; CDR3aa: CASSKGQADGHEKLFF
v_gene: TRBV19; d_gene: NA; j_gene: TRBJ1-1; CDR3aa: CASSLGRGNTEAFF
v_gene: TRBV30; d_gene: NA; j_gene: TRBJ2-3; CDR3aa: CAWSVNTGSTDTQYF
v_gene: TRBV29-1; d_gene: NA; j_gene: TRBJ1-4; CDR3aa: CSVGGPGAEKLFF
v_gene: TRBV5-4; d_gene: NA; j_gene: TRBJ1-4; CDR3aa: CASSFTQGFNEKLFF
v_gene: TRBV4-2; d_gene: NA; j_gene: TRBJ2-3; CDR3aa: CASSQEERLGRGADTQYF
v_gene: TRBV20-1; d_gene: NA; j_gene: TRBJ2-1; CDR3aa: CSASEGNEQFF
v_gene: TRBV9; d_gene: TRBD2; j_gene: TRBJ2-4; CDR3aa: CASSPQGLAGAEAKNIQYF